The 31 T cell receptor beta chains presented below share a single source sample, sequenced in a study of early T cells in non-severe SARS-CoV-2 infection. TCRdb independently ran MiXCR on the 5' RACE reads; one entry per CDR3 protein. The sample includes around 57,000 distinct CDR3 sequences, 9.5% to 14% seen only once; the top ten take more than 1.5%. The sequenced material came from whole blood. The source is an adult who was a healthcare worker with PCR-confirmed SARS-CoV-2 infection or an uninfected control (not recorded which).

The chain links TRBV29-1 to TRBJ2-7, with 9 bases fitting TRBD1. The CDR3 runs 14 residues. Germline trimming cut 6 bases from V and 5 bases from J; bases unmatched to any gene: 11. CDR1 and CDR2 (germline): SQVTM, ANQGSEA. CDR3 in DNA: TGCAGCGTGGGAACGGGGACAGGGAATAACGAGCAGTACTTC. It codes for CSVGTGTGNNEQYF.

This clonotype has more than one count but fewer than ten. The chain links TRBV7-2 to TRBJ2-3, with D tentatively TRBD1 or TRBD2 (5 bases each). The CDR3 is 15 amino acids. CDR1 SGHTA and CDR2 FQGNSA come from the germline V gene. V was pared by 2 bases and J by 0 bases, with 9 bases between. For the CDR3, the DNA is TGTGCCAGCAGCTTATCTAGGGACAGCACAGATACGCAGTATTTT. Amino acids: CASSLSRDSTDTQYF.

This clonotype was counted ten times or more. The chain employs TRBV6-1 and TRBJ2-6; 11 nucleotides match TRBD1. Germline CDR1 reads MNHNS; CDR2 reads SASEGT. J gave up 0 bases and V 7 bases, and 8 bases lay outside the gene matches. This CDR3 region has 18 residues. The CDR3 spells CASTPWGQGDSGANVLTF. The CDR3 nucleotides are TGTGCCAGCACCCCTTGGGGACAGGGGGACTCTGGGGCCAACGTCCTGACTTTC.

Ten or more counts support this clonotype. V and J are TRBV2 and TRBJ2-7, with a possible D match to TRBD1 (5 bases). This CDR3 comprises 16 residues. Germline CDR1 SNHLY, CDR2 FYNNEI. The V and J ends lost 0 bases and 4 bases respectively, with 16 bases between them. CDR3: CASSEAHRNAMYEQYF. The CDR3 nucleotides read TGTGCCAGCAGTGAAGCGCACAGGAACGCAATGTACGAGCAGTACTTC.

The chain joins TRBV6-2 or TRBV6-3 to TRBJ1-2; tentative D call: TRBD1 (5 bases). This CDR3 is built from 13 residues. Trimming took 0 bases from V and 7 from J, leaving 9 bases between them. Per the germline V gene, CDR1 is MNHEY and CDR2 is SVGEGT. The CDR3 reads CASSYSTVPGYTF. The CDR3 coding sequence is TGTGCCAGCAGTTACTCGACAGTCCCTGGCTACACCTTC.

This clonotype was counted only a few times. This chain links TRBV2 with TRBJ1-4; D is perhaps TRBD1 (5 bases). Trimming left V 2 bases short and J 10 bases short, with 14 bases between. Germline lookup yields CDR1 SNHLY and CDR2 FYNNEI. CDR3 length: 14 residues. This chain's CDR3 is CASSELVQAGKLFF. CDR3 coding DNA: TGTGCCAGCAGTGAATTGGTACAGGCTGGAAAACTGTTTTTT. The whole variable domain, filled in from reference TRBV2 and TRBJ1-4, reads EPEVTQTPSHQVTQMGQEVILRCVPISNHLYFYWYRQILGQKVEFLVSFYNNEISEKSEIFDDQFSVERPDGSNFTLKIRSTKLEDSAMYFCASSELVQAGKLFFGSGTQLSVL.

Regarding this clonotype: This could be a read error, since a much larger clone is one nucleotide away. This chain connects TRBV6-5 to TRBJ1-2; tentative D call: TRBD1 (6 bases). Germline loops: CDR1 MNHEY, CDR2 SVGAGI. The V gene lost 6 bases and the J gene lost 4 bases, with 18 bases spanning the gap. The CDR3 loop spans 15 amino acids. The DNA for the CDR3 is TGTGCCAGCAGCTCTGCCAGGGGCTTCATCTATGGCTACACCTTC. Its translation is CASSSARGFIYGYTF.

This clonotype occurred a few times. CDR3 nucleotide sequence: TGTGCCAGCTCACCGGGGACAGCCTCTCTCTATGGCTACACCTTC. As protein: CASSPGTASLYGYTF. The J gene is TRBJ1-2, the V gene TRBV18, with 7 bases aligning to TRBD1. CDR1 is KGHSH, CDR2 LQKENI, per germline. V was clipped by 3 bases and J by 4 bases; unmatched bases: 8. The length of the CDR3 is 15 residues.

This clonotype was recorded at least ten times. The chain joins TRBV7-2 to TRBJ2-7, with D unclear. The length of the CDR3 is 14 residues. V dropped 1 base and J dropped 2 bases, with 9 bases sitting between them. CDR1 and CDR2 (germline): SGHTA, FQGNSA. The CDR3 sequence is CASSLVSATYEQYF. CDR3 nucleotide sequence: TGTGCCAGCAGCTTAGTCTCCGCGACCTACGAGCAGTACTTC.

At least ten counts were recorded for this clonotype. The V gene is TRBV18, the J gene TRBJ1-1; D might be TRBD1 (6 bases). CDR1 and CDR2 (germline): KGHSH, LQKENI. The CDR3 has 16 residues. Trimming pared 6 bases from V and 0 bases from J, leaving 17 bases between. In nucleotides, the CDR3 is TGTGCCAGCTCCCTATCAGGGGCCCCAATGAACACTGAAGCTTTCTTT. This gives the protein CASSLSGAPMNTEAFF.

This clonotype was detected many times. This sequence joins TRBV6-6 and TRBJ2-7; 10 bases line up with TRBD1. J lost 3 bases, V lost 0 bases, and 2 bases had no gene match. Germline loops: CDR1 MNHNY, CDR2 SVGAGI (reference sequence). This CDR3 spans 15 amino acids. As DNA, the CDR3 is TGTGCCAGCAGTTACTCGAGGACAGGGGGCTACGAGCAGTACTTC. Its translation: CASSYSRTGGYEQYF.

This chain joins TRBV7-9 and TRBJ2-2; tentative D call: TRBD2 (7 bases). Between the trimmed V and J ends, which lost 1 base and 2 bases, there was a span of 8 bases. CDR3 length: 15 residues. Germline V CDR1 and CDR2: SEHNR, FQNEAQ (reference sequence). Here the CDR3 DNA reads TGTGCCAGCAGCTTAGGCGGGGGCAACACCGGGGAGCTGTTTTTT. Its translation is CASSLGGGNTGELFF.

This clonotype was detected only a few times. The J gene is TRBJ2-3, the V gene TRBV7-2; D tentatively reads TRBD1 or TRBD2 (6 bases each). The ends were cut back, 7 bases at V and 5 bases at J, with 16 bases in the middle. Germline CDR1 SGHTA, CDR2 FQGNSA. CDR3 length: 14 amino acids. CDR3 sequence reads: CASKLGGQLDTQYF. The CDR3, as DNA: TGTGCCAGCAAGCTTGGGGGGCAGTTAGATACGCAGTATTTT.

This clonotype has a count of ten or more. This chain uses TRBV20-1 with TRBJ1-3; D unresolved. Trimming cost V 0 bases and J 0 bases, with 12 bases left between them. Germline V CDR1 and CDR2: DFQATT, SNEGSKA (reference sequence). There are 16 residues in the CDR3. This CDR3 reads CSARDLDPGSGNTIYF. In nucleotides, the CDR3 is TGCAGTGCTAGAGATCTGGACCCTGGCTCTGGAAACACCATATATTTT.

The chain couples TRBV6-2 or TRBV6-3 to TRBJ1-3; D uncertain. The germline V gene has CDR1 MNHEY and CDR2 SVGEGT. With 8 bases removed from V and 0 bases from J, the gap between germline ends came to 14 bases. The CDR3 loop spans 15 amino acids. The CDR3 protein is CASGDAGNSGNTIYF. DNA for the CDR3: TGTGCCAGCGGCGATGCAGGAAACTCTGGAAACACCATATATTTT.

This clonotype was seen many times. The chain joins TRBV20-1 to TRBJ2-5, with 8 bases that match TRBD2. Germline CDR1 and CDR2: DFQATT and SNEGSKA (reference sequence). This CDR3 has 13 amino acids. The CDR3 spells CSTGLAGEETQYF. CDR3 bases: TGCAGCACGGGGCTAGCGGGTGAAGAGACCCAGTACTTC.

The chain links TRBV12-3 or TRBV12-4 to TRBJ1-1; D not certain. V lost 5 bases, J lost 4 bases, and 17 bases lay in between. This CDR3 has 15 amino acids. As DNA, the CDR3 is TGTGCCAGCAGTAGAACCTCGGCGGCTCGCACTGAAGCTTTCTTT. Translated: CASSRTSAARTEAFF.

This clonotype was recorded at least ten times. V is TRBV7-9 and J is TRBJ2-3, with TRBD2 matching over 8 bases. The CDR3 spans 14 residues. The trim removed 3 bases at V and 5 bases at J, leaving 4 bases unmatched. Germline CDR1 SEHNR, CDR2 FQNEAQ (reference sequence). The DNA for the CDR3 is TGTGCCAGCAGCTTTGCGGGGGGCATAGATACGCAGTATTTT. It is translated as CASSFAGGIDTQYF.

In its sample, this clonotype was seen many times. The CDR3 loop is CASRDGAPSTDTQYF. The CDR3 DNA is TGCGCCAGCAGGGACGGAGCGCCCAGCACAGATACGCAGTATTTT. The V and J genes are TRBV10-2 and TRBJ2-3; D gene unclear. V was shortened by 6 bases and J by 0 bases, with 13 bases between the two germline ends. CDR3 size: 15 residues. CDR1 WSHSY and CDR2 SAAADI come from the germline V gene.

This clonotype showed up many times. This CDR3 reads CASSVRTGDGYTF. In DNA form, the CDR3 reads TGTGCCAGCAGTGTACGGACAGGAGATGGCTACACCTTC. V and J are TRBV12-3 or TRBV12-4 and TRBJ1-2; 7 positions match TRBD1. Trimming cost V 5 bases and J 6 bases; bases outside gene matches: 6. CDR3 length: 13 amino acids.

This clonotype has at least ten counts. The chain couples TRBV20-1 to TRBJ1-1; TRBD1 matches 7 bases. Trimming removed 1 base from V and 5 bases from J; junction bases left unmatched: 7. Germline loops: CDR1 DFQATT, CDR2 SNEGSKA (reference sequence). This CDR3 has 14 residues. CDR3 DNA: TGCAGTGCTAGAGCCCCCCGGACAGGAACTGAAGCTTTCTTT. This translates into CSARAPRTGTEAFF.

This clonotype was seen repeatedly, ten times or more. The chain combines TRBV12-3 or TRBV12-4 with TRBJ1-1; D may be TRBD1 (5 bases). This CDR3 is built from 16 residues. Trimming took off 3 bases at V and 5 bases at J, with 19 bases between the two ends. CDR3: CASSLSPAGGVTEAFF. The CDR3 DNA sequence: TGTGCCAGCAGTTTGTCGCCAGCCGGGGGTGTGACTGAAGCTTTCTTT.

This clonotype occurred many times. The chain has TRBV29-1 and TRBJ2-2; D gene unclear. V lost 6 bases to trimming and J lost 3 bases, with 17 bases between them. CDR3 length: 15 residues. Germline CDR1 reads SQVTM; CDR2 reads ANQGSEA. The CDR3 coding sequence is TGCAGCGTGCTGATCGGGTCCCGCTACACCGGGGAGCTGTTTTTT. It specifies CSVLIGSRYTGELFF.

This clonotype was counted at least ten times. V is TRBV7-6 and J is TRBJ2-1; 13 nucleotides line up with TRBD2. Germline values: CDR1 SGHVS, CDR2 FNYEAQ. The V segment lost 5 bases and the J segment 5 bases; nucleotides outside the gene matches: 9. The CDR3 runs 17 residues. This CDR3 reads CASSLPRTSGSDNEQFF. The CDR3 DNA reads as TGTGCCAGCAGCCTCCCTCGGACTAGCGGGAGTGACAATGAGCAGTTCTTC.

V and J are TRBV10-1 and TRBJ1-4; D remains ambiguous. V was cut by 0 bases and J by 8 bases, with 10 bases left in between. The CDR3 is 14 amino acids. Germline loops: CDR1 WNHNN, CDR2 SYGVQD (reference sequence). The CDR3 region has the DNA TGCGCCAGCAGTGAGTCGACCCGTGGAGAAAAACTGTTTTTT. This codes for CASSESTRGEKLFF.

CDR3 sequence reads: CASSSQGGNEQFF. In DNA form, the CDR3 reads TGTGCCAGCAGCTCACAGGGCGGGAATGAGCAGTTCTTC. The chain combines TRBV6-2 or TRBV6-3 with TRBJ2-1; TRBD1 might be the D (6 bases). Per the germline V gene, CDR1 is MNHEY and CDR2 is SVGEGT. With 6 bases removed from V and 7 bases from J, the gap between germline ends came to 13 bases. This CDR3 comprises 13 residues.

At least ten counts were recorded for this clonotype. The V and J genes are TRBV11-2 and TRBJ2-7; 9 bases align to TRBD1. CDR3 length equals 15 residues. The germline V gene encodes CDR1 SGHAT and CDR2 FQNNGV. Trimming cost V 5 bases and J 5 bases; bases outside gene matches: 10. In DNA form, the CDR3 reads TGTGCCAGCAGCAGAGACGGGACAGGGTACCACGAGCAGTACTTC. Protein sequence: CASSRDGTGYHEQYF.

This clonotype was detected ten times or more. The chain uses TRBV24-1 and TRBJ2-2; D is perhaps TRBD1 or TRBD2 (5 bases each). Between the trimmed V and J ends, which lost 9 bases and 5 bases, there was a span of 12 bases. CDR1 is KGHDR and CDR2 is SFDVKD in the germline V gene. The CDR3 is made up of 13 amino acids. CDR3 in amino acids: CATEGSITGELFF. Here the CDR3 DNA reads TGTGCCACCGAGGGGTCGATTACCGGGGAGCTGTTTTTT.

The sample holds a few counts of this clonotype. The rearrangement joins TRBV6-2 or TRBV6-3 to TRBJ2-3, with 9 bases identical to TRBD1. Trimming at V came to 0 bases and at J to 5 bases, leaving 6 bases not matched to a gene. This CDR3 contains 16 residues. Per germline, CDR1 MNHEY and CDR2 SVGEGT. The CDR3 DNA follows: TGTGCCAGCAGTTACTCCTCCGGGACAGGGAGAGATACGCAGTATTTT. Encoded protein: CASSYSSGTGRDTQYF.

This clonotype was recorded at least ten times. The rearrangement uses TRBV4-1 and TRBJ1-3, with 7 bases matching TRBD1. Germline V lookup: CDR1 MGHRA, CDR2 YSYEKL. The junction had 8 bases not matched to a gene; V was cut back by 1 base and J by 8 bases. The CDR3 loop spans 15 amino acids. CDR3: CASSQAPGQSDTIYF. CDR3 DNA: TGCGCCAGCAGCCAAGCACCGGGACAGTCGGACACCATATATTTT.

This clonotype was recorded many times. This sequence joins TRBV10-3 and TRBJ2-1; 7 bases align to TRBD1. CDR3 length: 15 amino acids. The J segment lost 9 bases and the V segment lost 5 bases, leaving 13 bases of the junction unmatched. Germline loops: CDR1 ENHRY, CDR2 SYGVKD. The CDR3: CAISTHDRARGEQFF. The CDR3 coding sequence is TGTGCCATCAGTACCCACGACAGGGCCCGGGGTGAGCAGTTCTTC.